The rows below give T cell receptor beta chains drawn from one sample of a study of cytomegalovirus exposure and HLA in healthy donors. Produced via immunoSEQ multiplex PCR; TCRdb's table is partial and in-frame only. The listing records around 63,000 clones. Sequencing input: PBMCs. Receptors originate from a woman between 25 and 40 years old in good health and CMV-seronegative. The CDR3 runs from the conserved cysteine through the conserved F or W. D genes are given only for firm matches. Rows give clone size only sometimes, using once, few, many, or a class for an expanded clone.

>TRBV25-1|TRBJ2-7|TRBD1|.
TGTGCCAGCTCTAGACAGGGGGGCTCCTACGAGCAGTACTTC
CASSRQGGSYEQYF
>TRBV4-2|TRBJ2-5|TRBD2|.
TGTGCCAGCAGCCCCTGGACTAGCTCCCAAGAGACCCAGTACTTC
CASSPWTSSQETQYF
>TRBV5-6|TRBJ1-2|.|.
TGTGCCAGCAGCTTTCGCCGCGGAGCTAACTATGGCTACACCTTC
CASSFRRGANYGYTF
>TRBV19|TRBJ2-7|TRBD1|.
TGTGCCAGTAGTATGATACAGGGGTACGAGCAGTACTTC
CASSMIQGYEQYF
>TRBV7-2|TRBJ2-7|.|.
TGTGCCAGCAGCTTATCCCCAGGGAATCCCTACGAGCAGTACTTC
CASSLSPGNPYEQYF
>TRBV28|TRBJ2-7|TRBD2|.
TGTGCCAGCAGTGGGGGACTAGCGGGATACGAGCAGTACTTC
CASSGGLAGYEQYF
>TRBV30|TRBJ1-1|TRBD1|.
TGTGCCTGGAGCGAGGGACAGGGCGCGACTGAAGCTTTCTTT
CAWSEGQGATEAFF
>TRBV4-3|TRBJ2-2|.|.
TGCGCCAGCAGCCAAGGGGGCCCGGGGCGACTAGGGGCCGGGGAGCTGTTTTTT
CASSQGGPGRLGAGELFF
>TRBV19|TRBJ1-5|.|.
TGTGCCAGTGAAATCGGGGGTCAGCCCCAGCATTTT
CASEIGGQPQHF
>TRBV27|TRBJ2-7|TRBD2|.
TGTGCCAGCAGTTTTCTAGCGGGGGGAGCCTACGAGCAGTACTTC
CASSFLAGGAYEQYF
>TRBV5-1|TRBJ2-5|TRBD2|.
TGCGCCAGCAGCTTGGGGGCGGGAGGGCCAGAGACCCAGTACTTC
CASSLGAGGPETQYF
>TRBV18|TRBJ2-2|.|.
TGTGCCAGCTCCCTTGTCCAATTGGGCCACGAGGGCACCGGGGAGCTGTTTTTT
CASSLVQLGHEGTGELFF
>TRBV30|TRBJ2-2|.|.
TGTGCCTGGAGGGAACAGGGCACCGGGGAGCTGTTTTTT
CAWREQGTGELFF
>TRBV2|TRBJ1-4|TRBD1|.
TGTGCCAGCAGCGTACAGGGGTATGAAAAACTGTTTTTT
CASSVQGYEKLFF
>TRBV6-5|TRBJ1-4|TRBD1|medium-sized
TGTGCACTAAGGGGGCTTCGGGACCTGTTTTTT
CALRGLRDLFF
>TRBV5-1|TRBJ1-5|TRBD1|.
TGCGCCAGCAGCTTGGTCCCGGGACAGGATTTTCAGCCCCAGCATTTT
CASSLVPGQDFQPQHF
>TRBV7-9|TRBJ2-3|.|.
TGTGCCAGCAGCTTAGTGGCGGGAACGACAGATACGCAGTATTTT
CASSLVAGTTDTQYF
>TRBV10-2|TRBJ1-5|.|.
TGCGCCAGCAGTGAGTCGGGGCGCTGGGGCAATCAGCCCCAGCATTTT
CASSESGRWGNQPQHF
>TRBV5-1|TRBJ2-2|TRBD2|.
TGCGCCAGCAGCTTCGAGCGGGGGGCCGTCACCGGGGAGCTGTTTTTT
CASSFERGAVTGELFF
>TRBV9|TRBJ1-5|TRBD1|.
TGTGCCAGCAGCGTAGGACAGGGCTGGGATCAGCCCCAGCATTTT
CASSVGQGWDQPQHF
>TRBV6-5|TRBJ2-7|.|.
TGTGCCAGCAGCCGGGGGATGACAGACGAGCAGTACTTC
CASSRGMTDEQYF